The source of this TCR beta chain is a study of blood T cell repertoires in COVID-19. Study-wide context: Samples representing acute and convalescent COVID-19 were sourced from the United States, Italy and Spain. Sources were T cells, B-cell-depleted T cells, or PBMCs; the material itself was cDNA or gDNA.

The CDR3 has 14 amino acids. Per germline, CDR1 MNHEY and CDR2 SVGEGT. Trimming cost V 5 bases and J 4 bases, with 12 bases left between them. Per the original data handling: Nucleated cell counts were estimated from reference gene primer amplification. Sequenced by immunoSEQ multiplex PCR; TCRdb stores in-frame clones only, minus some. That table is the source of V, J and clone size, and D and trimming were worked out from the DNA. Of roughly 50,000 clones listed, more than 85% are singletons. Sequencing input: peripheral blood. The chain links TRBV6-2 or TRBV6-3 to TRBJ1-3, with unresolved D. The receptor's source is a human donor with active COVID-19. The donor label of this sample is uncertain. CDR3 in DNA: TGTGCCAGCAGTGGAGCCGTAATGGGAAACACCATATATTTT. Its protein product is CASSGAVMGNTIYF.